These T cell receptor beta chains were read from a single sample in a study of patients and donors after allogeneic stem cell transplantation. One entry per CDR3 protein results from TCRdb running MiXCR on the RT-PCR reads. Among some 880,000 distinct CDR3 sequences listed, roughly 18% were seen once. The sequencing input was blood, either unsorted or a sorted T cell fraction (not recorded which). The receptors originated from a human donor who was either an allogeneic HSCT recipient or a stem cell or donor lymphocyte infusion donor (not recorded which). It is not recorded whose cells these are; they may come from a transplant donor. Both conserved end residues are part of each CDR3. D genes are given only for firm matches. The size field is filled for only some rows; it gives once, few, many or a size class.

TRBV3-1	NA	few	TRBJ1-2	TGTGCCAGCAGCCAAGTAAACTATGGCTACACCTTC	CASSQVNYGYTF
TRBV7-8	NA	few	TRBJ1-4	TGTGCCAGCAGCTTAGCGTGGCAGGGAGAAGAAAAACTGTTTTTT	CASSLAWQGEEKLFF
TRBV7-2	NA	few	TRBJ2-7	TGTGCCAGCAGCTACCAGACAGGCTCCTACGAGCAGTACTTC	CASSYQTGSYEQYF
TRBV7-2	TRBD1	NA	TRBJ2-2	TGTGCCAGCAGCTCGGGACAGGTAGCCGGGGAGCTGTTTTTT	CASSSGQVAGELFF
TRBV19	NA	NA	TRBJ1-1	TGTGCCAGTATGGGGGGTACCACTGAAGCTTTCTTT	CASMGGTTEAFF
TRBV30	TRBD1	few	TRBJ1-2	TGTGCCTGGGCGACAGGGGGAGGTGGCTACACCTTC	CAWATGGGGYTF
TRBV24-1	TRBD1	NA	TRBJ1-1	TGTGCCACCAGTGACCGGACAGGGGGCACTGAAGCTTTCTTT	CATSDRTGGTEAFF
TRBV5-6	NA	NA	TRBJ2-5	TGTGCCAGCAGCTTGAGAGGACCCACCGGCCAGACCCAGTACTTC	CASSLRGPTGQTQYF
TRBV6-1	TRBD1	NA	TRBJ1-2	TGTGCCAGCAGTCTCCGACAGGGGGCGGCCTATGGCTACACCTTC	CASSLRQGAAYGYTF
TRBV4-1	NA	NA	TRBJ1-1	TGCGCCAGCAGCCCGCTCGTGGGGTCTAGCACTGAAGCTTTCTTT	CASSPLVGSSTEAFF
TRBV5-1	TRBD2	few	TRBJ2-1	TGCGCCAGCAGCCCTCGGACTAGCGGGAGGGACAATGAGCAGTTCTTC	CASSPRTSGRDNEQFF
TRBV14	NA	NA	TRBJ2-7	TGTGCCAGCAGCCAAGTTCGAGGGGCGCAGTACTTC	CASSQVRGAQYF
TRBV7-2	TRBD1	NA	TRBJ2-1	TGTGCCAGCAGCTTCCGGACAGGGAAGCAGAATGAGCAGTTCTTC	CASSFRTGKQNEQFF